A selection of T cell receptor beta chains follows, all from one sample in a study of blood T cell repertoires in COVID-19. Libraries were prepared by immunoSEQ multiplex PCR; TCRdb keeps only in-frame clonotypes and omits some of them. The sample has around 150,000 clones, more than 65% seen once. Sequencing was carried out using PBMCs or T cells enriched from blood (not recorded which). The source is a man aged 50-60 years who had recovered from COVID-19. The conserved cysteine and the conserved F or W are not part of the CDR3 here.

v_gene: TRBV19
j_gene: TRBJ1-4
CDR3aa: ASQPPQGEKLF

v_gene: TRBV4-2
j_gene: TRBJ1-4
CDR3aa: ASSQDGRGNEKLF

v_gene: TRBV5-6
j_gene: TRBJ2-5
CDR3aa: ASSLTGGGETQY

v_gene: TRBV7-9
j_gene: TRBJ1-1
CDR3aa: ASMYRDTEAF

v_gene: TRBV18
j_gene: TRBJ2-1
CDR3aa: ASSPGTSGRTLNEQF

v_gene: TRBV7-9
j_gene: TRBJ1-4
CDR3aa: ASSPTAEKLF

v_gene: TRBV7-8
j_gene: TRBJ2-5
CDR3aa: ASSSRDRAETQY

v_gene: TRBV29-1
j_gene: TRBJ2-1
CDR3aa: SARDRVNEQF

v_gene: TRBV6-4
j_gene: TRBJ1-1
CDR3aa: ASSVTGAQGGAF

v_gene: TRBV28
j_gene: TRBJ2-1
CDR3aa: ASSFPDLAGSYNEQF

v_gene: TRBV6-1
j_gene: TRBJ1-2
CDR3aa: ASSELDRANYGYT

v_gene: TRBV24-1
j_gene: TRBJ2-7
CDR3aa: ATSDPPGPYVYEQY

v_gene: TRBV28
j_gene: TRBJ1-5
CDR3aa: ASSLTTGLYGNQPQH

v_gene: TRBV3-1/TRBV3-2
j_gene: TRBJ2-3
CDR3aa: ASSQRRGAADTQY

v_gene: TRBV28
j_gene: TRBJ2-7
CDR3aa: ASSSQLAGVYEQY

v_gene: TRBV3-1/TRBV3-2
j_gene: TRBJ2-5
CDR3aa: ASSHGQDFVGETQY

v_gene: TRBV19
j_gene: TRBJ2-2
CDR3aa: ASSPRHWGSNTGELF

v_gene: TRBV7-9
j_gene: TRBJ1-6
CDR3aa: ASSQGTGQSPLH

v_gene: TRBV12-3/TRBV12-4
j_gene: TRBJ1-3
CDR3aa: FKRAGPGNTIY

v_gene: TRBV5-4
j_gene: TRBJ2-7
CDR3aa: ASSLSGAAYEQY